This T cell receptor (beta chain) came from a study of CD8 T cells in acute hepatitis C reinfection. Study observations and caveats: No group differed significantly in the high NS3-1073 repertoire diversity.

Profiled with immunoSEQ multiplex PCR; TCRdb holds only in-frame clones, not every one. The profile shows about 38,000 clones, roughly 85% of them singletons. Germline V lookup: CDR1 MNHEY, CDR2 SMNVEV (reference sequence). V lost 4 bases, J lost 1 base, and 8 bases lay in between. The CDR3 covers 14 residues. With regard to this clone: The antigen remains unidentified.

Time point in this sample: naive CD8 control sorted from an acute-time-point sample. The sample taken for sequencing was naive CD8+ T cells from PBMCs. V and J are TRBV27 and TRBJ2-1, with D tentatively TRBD1 (5 bases). The TCR comes from a young woman who spontaneously cleared hepatitis C infection. CDR3 in amino acids: CASSWGRSYNEQFF. The CDR3 nucleotides read TGTGCCAGCAGTTGGGGCCGATCCTACAATGAGCAGTTCTTC.